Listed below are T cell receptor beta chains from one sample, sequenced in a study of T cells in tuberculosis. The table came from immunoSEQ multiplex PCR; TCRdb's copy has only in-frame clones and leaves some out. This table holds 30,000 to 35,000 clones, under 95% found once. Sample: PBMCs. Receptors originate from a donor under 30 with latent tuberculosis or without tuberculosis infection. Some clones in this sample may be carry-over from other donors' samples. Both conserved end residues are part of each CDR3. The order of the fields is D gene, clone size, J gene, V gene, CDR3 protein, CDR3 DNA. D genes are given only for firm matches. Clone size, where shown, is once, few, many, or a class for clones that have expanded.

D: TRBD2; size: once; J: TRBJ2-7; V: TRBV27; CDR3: CASRRYSLAGVPSVYEQYF; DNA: TGTGCCAGCAGGAGATACTCGCTAGCGGGAGTTCCCTCGGTCTACGAGCAGTACTTC
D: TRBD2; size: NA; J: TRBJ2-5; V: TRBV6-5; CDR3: CASSYTPGEGTQYF; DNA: TGTGCCAGCAGTTACACTCCGGGGGAGGGAACCCAGTACTTC
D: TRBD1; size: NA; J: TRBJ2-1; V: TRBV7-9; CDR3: CASSLLDRGSYNEQFF; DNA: TGTGCCAGCAGCTTACTAGACAGGGGGTCCTACAATGAGCAGTTCTTC
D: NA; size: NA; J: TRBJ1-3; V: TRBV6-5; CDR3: CASSFKHDTSGNTIYF; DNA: TGTGCCAGCAGTTTCAAACACGACACCTCTGGAAACACCATATATTTT
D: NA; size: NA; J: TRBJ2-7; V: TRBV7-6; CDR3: CASSPSDRNHYEQYF; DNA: TGTGCCAGCAGCCCCTCCGACAGGAATCACTACGAGCAGTACTTC
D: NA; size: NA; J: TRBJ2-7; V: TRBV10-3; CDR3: CAIRGDGGVGEQYF; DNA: TGTGCCATCAGGGGGGACGGGGGTGTTGGGGAGCAGTACTTC
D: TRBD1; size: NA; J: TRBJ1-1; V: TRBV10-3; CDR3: CAISEGDDRGNTEAFF; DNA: TGTGCCATCAGTGAGGGGGATGACAGGGGGAACACTGAAGCTTTCTTT
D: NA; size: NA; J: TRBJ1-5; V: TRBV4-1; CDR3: CASSQEGDSNQPQHF; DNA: TGCGCCAGCAGCCAAGAAGGGGATAGCAATCAGCCCCAGCATTTT
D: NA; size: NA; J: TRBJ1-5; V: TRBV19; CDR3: CASSAGVLSNQPQHF; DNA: TGTGCCAGTAGTGCCGGGGTCCTTAGCAATCAGCCCCAGCATTTT
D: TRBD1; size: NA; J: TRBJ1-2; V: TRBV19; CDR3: CASSPWDRSPNYGYTF; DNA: TGTGCCAGTAGTCCTTGGGACAGATCTCCTAACTATGGCTACACCTTC
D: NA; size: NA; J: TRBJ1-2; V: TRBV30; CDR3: CAWGQLYGYTF; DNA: TGTGCCTGGGGACAGCTCTATGGCTACACCTTC
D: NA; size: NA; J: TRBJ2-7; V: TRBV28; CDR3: CASSKLRRGNYEQYF; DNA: TGTGCCAGCAGTAAACTTAGGCGAGGGAACTACGAGCAGTACTTC
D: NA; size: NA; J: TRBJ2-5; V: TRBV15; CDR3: CATSGLDFAAQETQYF; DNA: TGTGCCACCAGCGGATTGGACTTCGCCGCCCAAGAGACCCAGTACTTC
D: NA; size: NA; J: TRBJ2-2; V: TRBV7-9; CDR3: CASSLGQTGELFF; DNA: TGTGCCAGCAGCTTAGGACAAACCGGGGAGCTGTTTTTT
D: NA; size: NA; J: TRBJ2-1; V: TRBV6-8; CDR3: CASSTGTYTSYNEQFF; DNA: TGTGCCAGCAGTACCGGGACTTACACCTCCTACAATGAGCAGTTCTTC
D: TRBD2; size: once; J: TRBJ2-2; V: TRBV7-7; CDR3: CASSLSPTGGSTGELFF; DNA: TGTGCCAGCAGCTTATCCCCCACGGGAGGGAGCACCGGGGAGCTGTTTTTT
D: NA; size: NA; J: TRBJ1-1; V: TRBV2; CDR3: CASSAETPWLNTEAFF; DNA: TGTGCCAGCAGTGCCGAGACACCATGGTTGAACACTGAAGCTTTCTTT
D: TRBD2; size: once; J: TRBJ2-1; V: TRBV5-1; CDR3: CASSLTGGPEEQFF; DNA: TGCGCCAGCAGCTTGACGGGGGGGCCGGAGGAGCAGTTCTTC
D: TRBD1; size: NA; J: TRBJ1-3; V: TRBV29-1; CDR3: CSVDRGNTIYF; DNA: TGCAGCGTAGACAGGGGAAACACCATCTATTTT
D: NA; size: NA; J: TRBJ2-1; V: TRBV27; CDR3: CASSFVAGVGEQFF; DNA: TGTGCCAGCAGTTTTGTTGCCGGGGTGGGTGAGCAGTTCTTC
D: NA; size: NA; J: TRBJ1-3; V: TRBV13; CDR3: CASSPRGVTGNTIYF; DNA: TGTGCCAGCAGCCCCCGGGGGGTAACTGGAAACACCATATATTTT
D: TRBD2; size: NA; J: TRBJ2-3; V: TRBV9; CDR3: CASSVAGGGGPTRSTDTQYF; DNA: TGTGCCAGCAGCGTAGCTGGGGGCGGGGGGCCCACCCGTAGCACAGATACGCAGTATTTT
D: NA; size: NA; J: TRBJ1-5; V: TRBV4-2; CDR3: CASSQDGRPLLNQPQHF; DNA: TGTGCCAGCAGCCAAGATGGGAGACCCCTTTTAAATCAGCCCCAGCATTTT
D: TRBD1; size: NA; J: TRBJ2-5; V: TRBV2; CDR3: CASSENGQGVQETQYF; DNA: TGTGCCAGCAGTGAAAATGGACAGGGGGTTCAAGAGACCCAGTACTTC
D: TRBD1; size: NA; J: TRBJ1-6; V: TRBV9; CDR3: CASSRTRGQGEDSPLHF; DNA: TGTGCCAGCAGCAGAACTCGAGGACAGGGTGAGGATTCACCCCTCCACTTT
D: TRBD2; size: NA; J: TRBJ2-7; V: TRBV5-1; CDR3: CASSRGLAGGPSGEQYF; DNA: TGCGCCAGCAGCCGGGGACTAGCGGGAGGGCCCTCAGGCGAGCAGTACTTC
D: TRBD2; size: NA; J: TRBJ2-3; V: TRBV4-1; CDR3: CASSVAGGSTDTQYF; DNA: TGCGCCAGCAGTGTAGCGGGAGGGAGCACAGATACGCAGTATTTT
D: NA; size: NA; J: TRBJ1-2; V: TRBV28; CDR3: CASSLSPGYYGYTF; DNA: TGTGCCAGCAGTTTATCCCCGGGGTACTATGGCTACACCTTC
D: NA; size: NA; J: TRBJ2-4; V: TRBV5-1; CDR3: CASSSGLAKNIQYF; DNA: TGCGCCAGCAGCTCAGGGTTAGCCAAAAACATTCAGTACTTC
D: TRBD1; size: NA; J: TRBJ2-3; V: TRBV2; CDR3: CASRRQGLTTDTQYF; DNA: TGTGCCAGCAGAAGACAGGGCCTTACCACAGATACGCAGTATTTT
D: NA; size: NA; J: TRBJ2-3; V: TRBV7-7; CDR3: CASSATTSTDTQYF; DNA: TGTGCCAGCAGCGCTACGACTAGCACAGATACGCAGTATTTT
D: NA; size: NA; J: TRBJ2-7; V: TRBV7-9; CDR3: CASSLGTYYEQYF; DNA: TGTGCCAGCAGCTTGGGCACTTACTACGAGCAGTACTTC
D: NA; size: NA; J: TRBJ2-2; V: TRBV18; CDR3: CASSPAPSGIGTGELFF; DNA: TGTGCCAGCTCACCCGCACCCTCAGGGATAGGCACCGGGGAGCTGTTTTTT
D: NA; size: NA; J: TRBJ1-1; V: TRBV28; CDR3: CASILGGTEAFF; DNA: TGTGCCAGCATACTTGGCGGCACTGAAGCTTTCTTT
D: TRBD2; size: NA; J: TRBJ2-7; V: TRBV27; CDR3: CASVKMGGSLYEQYF; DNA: TGTGCCAGCGTTAAAATGGGCGGGAGTTTATACGAGCAGTACTTC
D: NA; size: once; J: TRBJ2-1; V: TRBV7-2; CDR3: CASSPRGGGINNEQFF; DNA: TGTGCCAGCAGCCCTAGAGGCGGCGGGATAAACAATGAGCAGTTCTTC
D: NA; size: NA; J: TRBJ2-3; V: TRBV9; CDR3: CASSVAADTQYF; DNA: TGTGCCAGCAGCGTAGCTGCAGATACGCAGTATTTT
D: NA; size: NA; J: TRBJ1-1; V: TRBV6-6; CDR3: CASASGGGGTEAFF; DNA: TGTGCCAGCGCCTCTGGCGGGGGCGGTACTGAAGCTTTCTTT
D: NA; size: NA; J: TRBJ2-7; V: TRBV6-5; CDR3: CASSVPGTSSYEQYF; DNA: TGTGCCAGCAGCGTCCCAGGAACTAGCTCCTACGAGCAGTACTTC
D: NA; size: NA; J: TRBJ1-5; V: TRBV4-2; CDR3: CASSQERINQPQHF; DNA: TGTGCCAGCAGCCAAGAGCGTATCAATCAGCCCCAGCATTTT